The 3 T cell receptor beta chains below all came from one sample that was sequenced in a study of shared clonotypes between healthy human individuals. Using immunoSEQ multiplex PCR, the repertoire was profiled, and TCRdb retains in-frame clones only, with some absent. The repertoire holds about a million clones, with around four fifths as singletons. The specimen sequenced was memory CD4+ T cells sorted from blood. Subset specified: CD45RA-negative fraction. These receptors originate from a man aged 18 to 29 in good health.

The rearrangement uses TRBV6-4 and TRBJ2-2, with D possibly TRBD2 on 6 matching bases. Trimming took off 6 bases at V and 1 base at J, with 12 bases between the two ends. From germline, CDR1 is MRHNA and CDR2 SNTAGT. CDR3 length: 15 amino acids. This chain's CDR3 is CASSRGYGNTGELFF. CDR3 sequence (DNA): TGTGCCAGCAGCCGGGGGTACGGGAACACCGGGGAGCTGTTTTTT.

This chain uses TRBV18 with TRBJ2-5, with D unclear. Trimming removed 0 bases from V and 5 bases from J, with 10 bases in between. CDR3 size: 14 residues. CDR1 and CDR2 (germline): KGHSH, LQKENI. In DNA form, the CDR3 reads TGTGCCAGCTCACCACCTGGGTTTGGGGAGACCCAGTACTTC. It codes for CASSPPGFGETQYF. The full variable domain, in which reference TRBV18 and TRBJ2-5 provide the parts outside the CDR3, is NAGVMQNPRHLVRRRGQEARLRCSPMKGHSHVYWYRQLPEEGLKFMVYLQKENIIDESGMPKERFSAEFPKEGPSILRIQQVVRGDSAAYFCASSPPGFGETQYFGPGTRLLVL.

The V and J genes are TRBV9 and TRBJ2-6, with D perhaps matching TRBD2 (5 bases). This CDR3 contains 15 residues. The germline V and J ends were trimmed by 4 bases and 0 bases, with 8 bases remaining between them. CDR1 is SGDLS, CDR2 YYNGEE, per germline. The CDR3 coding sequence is TGTGCCAGCAGCCCCGGGGTCTCTGGGGCCAACGTCCTGACTTTC. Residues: CASSPGVSGANVLTF.